This T cell receptor (beta chain) is from a study of tumor-infiltrating lymphocytes in primary liver carcinoma. Study findings and constraints: Compared with blood, tumor repertoires held significantly more in their top 250 clones. Compared with tumor region pairs, tumor-adjacent and tumor-blood pairs overlapped less.

CDR3 length: 14 amino acids. With V trimmed by 4 bases and J by 2 bases, 5 bases remained unmatched. Germline CDR1 is SGHRS and CDR2 is YFSETQ. Priming with a constant-region primer yielded TCR beta cDNA from about 500 ng total RNA. Three nested multiplex PCR rounds of slightly modified ARM-PCR generated TCR beta libraries. The first two PCR rounds used TRBV1-TRBV30 primers with a Cbeta primer, roughly 10 cycles each. One entry per CDR3 protein, called by TCRdb with MiXCR from the multiplex PCR reads. The sample consists of about 130,000 distinct CDR3 sequences, 64% of them appearing once. On this clonotype itself: Its antigen remains unidentified.

RNA and DNA were co-extracted from approximately 20-30 mg of unsorted bulk tissue. Cases comprised patients with primary liver carcinoma who received surgical resection. Sample: liver tumor tissue from sampling region 3. This sample's subset: tumor region T3, left-lateral pole. The rearrangement uses TRBV5-1 and TRBJ2-7; 8 positions agree with TRBD2. The receptor's source is a woman in her sixties or seventies with primary liver carcinoma and hepatitis B virus infection. The CDR3 DNA reads as TGCGCCAGCAGCACTATCGGGAGGGCCTACGAGCAGTACTTC. The encoded protein is CASSTIGRAYEQYF.